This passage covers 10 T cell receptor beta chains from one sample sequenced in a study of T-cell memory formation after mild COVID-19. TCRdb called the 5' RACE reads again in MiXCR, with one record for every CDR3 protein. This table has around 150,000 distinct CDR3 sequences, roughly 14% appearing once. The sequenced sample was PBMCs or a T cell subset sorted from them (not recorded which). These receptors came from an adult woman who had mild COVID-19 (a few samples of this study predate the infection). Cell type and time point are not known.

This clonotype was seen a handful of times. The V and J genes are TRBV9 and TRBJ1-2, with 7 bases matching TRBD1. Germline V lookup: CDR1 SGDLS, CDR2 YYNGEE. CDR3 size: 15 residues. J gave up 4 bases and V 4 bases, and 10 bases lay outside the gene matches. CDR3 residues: CASSTRQGTGYGYTF. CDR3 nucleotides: TGTGCCAGCAGCACTCGACAGGGTACGGGCTATGGCTACACCTTC.

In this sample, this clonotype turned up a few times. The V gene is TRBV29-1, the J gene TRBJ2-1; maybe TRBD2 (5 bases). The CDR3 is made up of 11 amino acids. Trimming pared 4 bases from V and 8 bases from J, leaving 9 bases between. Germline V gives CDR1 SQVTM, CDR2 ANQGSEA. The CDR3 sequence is CSVGGDYEQFF. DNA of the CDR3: TGCAGCGTTGGGGGAGACTATGAGCAGTTCTTC.

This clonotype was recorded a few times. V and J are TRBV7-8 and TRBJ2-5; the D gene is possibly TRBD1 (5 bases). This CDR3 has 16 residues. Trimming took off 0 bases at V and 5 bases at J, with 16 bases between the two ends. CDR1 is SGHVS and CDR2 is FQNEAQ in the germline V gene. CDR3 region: CASSLASARVRETQYF. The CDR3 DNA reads TGTGCCAGCAGCTTAGCAAGCGCCAGGGTCCGGGAGACCCAGTACTTC.

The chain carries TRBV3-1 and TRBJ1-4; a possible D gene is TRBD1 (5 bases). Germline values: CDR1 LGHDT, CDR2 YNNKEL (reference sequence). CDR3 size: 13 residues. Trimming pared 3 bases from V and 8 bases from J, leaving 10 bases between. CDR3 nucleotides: TGTGCCAGCAGCCAGGGGGTCGACGAAAAACTGTTTTTT. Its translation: CASSQGVDEKLFF.

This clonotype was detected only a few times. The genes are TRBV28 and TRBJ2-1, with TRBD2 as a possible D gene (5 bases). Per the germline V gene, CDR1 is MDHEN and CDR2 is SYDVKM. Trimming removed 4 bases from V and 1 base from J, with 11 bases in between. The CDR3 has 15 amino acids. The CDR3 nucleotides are TGTGCCAGCAGTTCTACGAGGGAGTCCTACAATGAGCAGTTCTTC. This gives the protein CASSSTRESYNEQFF.

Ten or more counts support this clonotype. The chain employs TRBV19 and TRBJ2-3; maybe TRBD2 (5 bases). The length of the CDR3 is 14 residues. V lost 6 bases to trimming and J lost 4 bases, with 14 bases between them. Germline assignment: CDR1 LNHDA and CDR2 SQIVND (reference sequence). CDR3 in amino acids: CASSSGPDADTQYF. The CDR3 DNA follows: TGTGCCAGTAGCAGCGGACCAGATGCAGATACGCAGTATTTT.

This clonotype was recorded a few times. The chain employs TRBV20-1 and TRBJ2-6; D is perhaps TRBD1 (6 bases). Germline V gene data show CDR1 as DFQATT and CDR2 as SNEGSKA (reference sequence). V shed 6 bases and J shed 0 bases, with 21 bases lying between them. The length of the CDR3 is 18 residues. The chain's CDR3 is CSAPPQGSATSGANVLTF. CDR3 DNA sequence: TGCAGTGCGCCTCCACAGGGATCAGCCACCTCTGGGGCCAACGTCCTGACTTTC.

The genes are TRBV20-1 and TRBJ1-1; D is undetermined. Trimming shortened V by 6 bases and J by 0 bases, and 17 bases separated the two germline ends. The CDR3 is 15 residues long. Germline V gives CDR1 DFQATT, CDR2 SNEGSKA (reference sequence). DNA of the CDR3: TGCAGTGCCCTTAGGTGGCAGCTAATGAACACTGAAGCTTTCTTT. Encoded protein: CSALRWQLMNTEAFF.

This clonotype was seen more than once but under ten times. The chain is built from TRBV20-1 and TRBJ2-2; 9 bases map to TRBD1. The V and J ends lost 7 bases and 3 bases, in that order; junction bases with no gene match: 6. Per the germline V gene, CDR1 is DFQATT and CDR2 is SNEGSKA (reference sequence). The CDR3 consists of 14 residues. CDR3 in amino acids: CSVRGQGYTGELFF. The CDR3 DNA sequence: TGCAGTGTGCGGGGACAGGGATACACCGGGGAGCTGTTTTTT.

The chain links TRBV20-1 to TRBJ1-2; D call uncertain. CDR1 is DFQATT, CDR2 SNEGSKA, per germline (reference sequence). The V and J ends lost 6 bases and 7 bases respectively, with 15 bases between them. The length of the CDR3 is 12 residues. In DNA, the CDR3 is TGCAGTGCCAGGTCTGAGTGGGGTGGCTACACCTTC. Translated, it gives CSARSEWGGYTF.